This T cell receptor (beta chain) was identified during a study of blood T cell repertoires in COVID-19. The overall study: The United States, Italy and Spain were the sources of the acute and convalescent COVID-19 samples. Nucleic acid was either cDNA or gDNA, and it came from T cells, B-cell-depleted T cells, or PBMCs.

In the authors' methods: It was from reference gene primer amplification that nucleated cell counts were estimated. Profiling relied on immunoSEQ multiplex PCR, and the TCRdb table lists in-frame clones only, not all of them. V and J calls and clone size are as listed in that table; D and trimming were resolved from the DNA. The sample includes 200,000 to 250,000 clones, approximately 86% of them seen just once. V lost 0 bases, J lost 4 bases, and 15 bases lay in between. Looked up from germline, CDR1 is SGHRS and CDR2 is YFSETQ. The CDR3 runs to 16 residues. J is TRBJ2-3 and V is TRBV5-1; maybe TRBD1 (6 bases). The sequence derives from a woman aged 80 or over with acute or convalescent COVID-19. The specimen was peripheral blood. The CDR3: CASSLGLTGWADTQYF. The CDR3 region has the DNA TGCGCCAGCAGCTTGGGACTGACAGGCTGGGCAGATACGCAGTATTTT. The variable domain in full, with the rest retrieved from reference TRBV5-1 and TRBJ2-3, is KAGVTQTPRYLIKTRGQQVTLSCSPISGHRSVSWYQQTPGQGLQFLFEYFSETQRNKGNFPGRFSGRQFSNSRSEMNVSTLELGDSALYLCASSLGLTGWADTQYFGPGTRLTVL.